This section outlines one T cell receptor beta chain sequence together with its context. Its matching antigen is unknown. These data belong to a study of cytomegalovirus exposure and HLA in healthy donors. Overall study context: From HLA-typed donors, an early data release held approximately 85 million unique TCRs.

While unrecorded immune exposures were likely, the donors were nominally healthy when sampled. The CDR3 is made up of 13 amino acids. Germline V CDR1 and CDR2: MDHEN, SYDVKM. V lost 10 bases to trimming and J lost 6 bases; unmatched junction nucleotides: 9. Amplification used 60 Vbeta primers and 13 Jbeta primers. Assay: immunoSEQ multiplex PCR; the TCRdb copy retains only in-frame clones and omits some. The profile shows 99,000 or so clones, roughly 80% of them singletons. Study results and limitations: Clonal expansion, a later analysis showed, was greater in HLA-associated TCR beta chains than in equally common others. Presence/absence analyses assumed roughly uniform sequencing depth across donors.

The sample was PBMCs. The source of this sequence is a young man in good health and CMV-seropositive. The V gene is TRBV28, the J gene TRBJ1-2, with 9 bases aligning to TRBD1. The CDR3 bases are TGTGCCACCCCTAGGGACAGGGAGGATGGCTACACCTTC. Protein sequence: CATPRDREDGYTF.